What follows is one T cell receptor beta chain and its context. Assay: immunoSEQ multiplex PCR; the TCRdb copy retains only in-frame clones and omits some. Counted here are fewer than 400,000 clones, approximately 89% occurring once; the ten biggest clones make up over 4.5%. The sample is drawn from a study of blood T cell repertoires in COVID-19. Background on the study: Material from acute and convalescent COVID-19 was sourced from the United States, Italy and Spain.

After removal of 3 bases from V and 9 bases from J, the junction contained 8 bases not matched to a gene. CDR3 length: 15 residues. Germline V lookup: CDR1 SGHNT, CDR2 YYREEE (reference sequence). Participant ages covered about 18 to 90 years across 24 US areas. Clinical history as reported by participants underpinned cohort assignment. Recovered status in Cohort 3 required two negative PCRs, clearance, or symptom resolution. The source is a man between 25 and 39 years old who had recovered from COVID-19. The sequencing sample was made of PBMCs or T cells enriched from blood (not recorded which). The gene calls are TRBV5-4 and TRBJ2-1; 11 bases map to TRBD2. The CDR3 nucleotides read TGTGCCAGCAGCTCCCGAGTAGCGGGGGGGCGTGAGCAGTTCTTC. It encodes CASSSRVAGGREQFF.